The 20 T cell receptor beta chains presented below share a single source sample, sequenced in a study of cytomegalovirus exposure and HLA in healthy donors. PCR involved 60 Vbeta and 13 Jbeta primers. Method: immunoSEQ multiplex PCR; TCRdb's copy keeps in-frame clones and lacks some. The table records about 97,000 clones, 85% to 90% of them present only once. The sequenced sample was PBMCs. All receptors come from a man under 40 in good health and CMV-seronegative.

This rearrangement joins TRBV29-1 to TRBJ2-1, with 7 bases fitting TRBD2. The CDR3 is made up of 14 amino acids. Germline V gene data show CDR1 as SQVTM and CDR2 as ANQGSEA. V lost 3 bases to trimming and J lost 0 bases; unmatched junction nucleotides: 2. The CDR3 is CSVEGGSSYNEQFF. In nucleotides, the CDR3 is TGCAGCGTTGAGGGGGGGAGCTCCTACAATGAGCAGTTCTTC.

The gene calls are TRBV6-5 and TRBJ2-2; TRBD2 matches 13 bases. The germline V gene encodes CDR1 MNHEY and CDR2 SVGAGI. This CDR3 has 15 residues. The V gene end was trimmed by 9 bases and the J gene end by 6 bases; junction bases not matched to a gene: 7. The CDR3 bases are TGTGCCAGTCTCCGACTAGCGGGAGGCCCCGGGGAGCTGTTTTTT. Amino acids: CASLRLAGGPGELFF.

The V and J genes are TRBV7-2 and TRBJ1-5; 8 bases line up with TRBD1. The trim removed 1 base at V and 8 bases at J, leaving 10 bases unmatched. Looked up from germline, CDR1 is SGHTA and CDR2 is FQGNSA. This CDR3 contains 16 residues. Here the CDR3 DNA reads TGTGCCAGCAGCTTAGGACAGGGGATGGACGCTGAGCCCCAGCATTTT. This translates into CASSLGQGMDAEPQHF. Full variable domain (outside the CDR3, taken from reference TRBV7-2 and TRBJ1-5): GAGVSQSPSNKVTEKGKDVELRCDPISGHTALYWYRQSLGQGLEFLIYFQGNSAPDKSGLPSDRFSAERTGGSVSTLTIQRTQQEDSAVYLCASSLGQGMDAEPQHFGDGTRLSIL.

The chain recombines TRBV11-2 with TRBJ2-1, with 12 bases aligning to TRBD2. The CDR3 is 14 residues long. Germline assignment: CDR1 SGHAT and CDR2 FQNNGV. With V trimmed by 3 bases and J by 12 bases, 6 bases remained unmatched. CDR3 loop: CASSLGPSGRGQFF. The CDR3 nucleotides read TGTGCCAGCAGCTTGGGTCCTAGCGGGAGGGGGCAGTTCTTC.

The chain combines TRBV7-3 with TRBJ2-5; TRBD2 aligns across 8 bases. CDR1 is SGHTA, CDR2 FQGTGA, per germline. The CDR3 spans 16 residues. V gave up 1 base and J gave up 3 bases; unmatched junction bases: 7. CDR3 DNA sequence: TGTGCCAGCAGCTTAATGGCGGGGGGCTTGGAAGAGACCCAGTACTTC. This translates into CASSLMAGGLEETQYF.

The J gene is TRBJ2-3, the V gene TRBV5-1; D perhaps matches TRBD2 (7 bases). Trimming removed 0 bases from V and 4 bases from J, with 9 bases in between. The CDR3 length is 14 residues. Germline assignment: CDR1 SGHRS and CDR2 YFSETQ. CDR3 loop: CASSLAGGADTQYF. The CDR3 bases are TGCGCCAGCAGCTTGGCGGGGGGCGCAGATACGCAGTATTTT.

This rearrangement joins TRBV27 to TRBJ1-2; TRBD1 is a possible D gene (5 bases). The CDR3 covers 13 residues. Per germline, CDR1 MNHEY and CDR2 SMNVEV (reference sequence). Between the trimmed V and J ends, which lost 3 bases and 4 bases, there was a span of 9 bases. CDR3 loop: CASSLGQSYGYTF. The CDR3 DNA follows: TGTGCCAGCAGTTTGGGGCAGTCCTATGGCTACACCTTC.

This clone was counted only a few times. This sequence joins TRBV28 and TRBJ1-2; perhaps TRBD1 as D (5 bases). Trimming took 4 bases from V and 5 from J, leaving 17 bases between them. The CDR3 has 15 amino acids. Per the germline V gene, CDR1 is MDHEN and CDR2 is SYDVKM. In nucleotides, the CDR3 is TGTGCCAGCAGTTCGCCCCTCAGGGTTAGGTATGGCTACACCTTC. Its translation: CASSSPLRVRYGYTF.

The chain carries TRBV9 and TRBJ2-7; the match to TRBD1 covers 7 bases. V was clipped by 3 bases and J by 3 bases; unmatched bases: 6. CDR1 is SGDLS and CDR2 is YYNGEE in the germline V gene. The CDR3 has 14 residues. CDR3 in DNA: TGTGCCAGCAGCGCTGGGGACAGCTACTACGAGCAGTACTTC. Translating it yields CASSAGDSYYEQYF.

CDR3 region: CATSRAPFEYNEQFF. The CDR3 DNA reads as TGTGCCACCAGCAGAGCCCCCTTTGAGTACAATGAGCAGTTCTTC. This chain links TRBV15 with TRBJ2-1; D remains ambiguous. This CDR3 has 15 residues. The germline V and J ends were trimmed by 1 base and 4 bases, with 11 bases remaining between them. Per the germline V gene, CDR1 is LNHNV and CDR2 is YYDKDF (reference sequence).

The chain uses TRBV21-1 and TRBJ2-7; TRBD1, the D gene given by the table, was not confirmed from the DNA. TRBV21-1 is deemed a pseudogene. The CDR3 extends over 13 amino acids. Here the CDR3 reads CASNRGPTYEQYF. In DNA form, the CDR3 reads TGTGCCAGCAACAGGGGGCCTACCTACGAGCAGTACTTC.

V usage is TRBV6-5 and J usage is TRBJ2-1; 10 bases are a match to TRBD2. Trimming at V came to 4 bases and at J to 5 bases, leaving 5 bases not matched to a gene. Per the germline V gene, CDR1 is MNHEY and CDR2 is SVGAGI. CDR3 length: 15 amino acids. In nucleotides, the CDR3 is TGTGCCAGCAGTTCACCTAGCGGGGGCAACAATGAGCAGTTCTTC. Amino acid sequence: CASSSPSGGNNEQFF.

J is TRBJ1-5 and V is TRBV2; 7 bases agree with TRBD1. Germline V lookup: CDR1 SNHLY, CDR2 FYNNEI. V was clipped by 6 bases and J by 0 bases; unmatched bases: 8. This CDR3 is built from 16 residues. CDR3 sequence: CASRAGTVNSNQPQHF. In nucleotides, the CDR3 is TGTGCCAGCAGGGCCGGGACAGTGAATAGCAATCAGCCCCAGCATTTT. Together with reference TRBV2 and TRBJ1-5, the CDR3 gives the full variable domain: EPEVTQTPSHQVTQMGQEVILRCVPISNHLYFYWYRQILGQKVEFLVSFYNNEISEKSEIFDDQFSVERPDGSNFTLKIRSTKLEDSAMYFCASRAGTVNSNQPQHFGDGTRLSIL.

The chain uses TRBV7-2 and TRBJ2-5; 7 bases map to TRBD2. The CDR3 spans 14 residues. Germline CDR1 reads SGHTA; CDR2 reads FQGNSA. The ends lost 0 bases at V and 10 bases at J; junction bases unmatched: 8. The CDR3 coding sequence is TGTGCCAGCAGCTTAGCGTTGGGGGACTACGGCCAGTACTTC. This translates into CASSLALGDYGQYF.

The CDR3 here is CASSLVTRWAGETGELFF. Here the CDR3 DNA reads TGTGCCAGCAGCTTAGTCACTAGATGGGCCGGGGAGACCGGGGAGCTGTTTTTT. The chain couples TRBV7-9 to TRBJ2-2, with a possible D match to TRBD2 (5 bases). Germline values: CDR1 SEHNR, CDR2 FQNEAQ (reference sequence). The CDR3 contains 18 residues. The V and J ends lost 1 base and 5 bases respectively, with 20 bases between them. Together with reference TRBV7-9 and TRBJ2-2, the CDR3 gives the full variable domain: DTGVSQNPRHKITKRGQNVTFRCDPISEHNRLYWYRQTLGQGPEFLTYFQNEAQLEKSRLLSDRFSAERPKGSFSTLEIQRTEQGDSAMYLCASSLVTRWAGETGELFFGEGSRLTVL.

The chain uses TRBV29-1 and TRBJ2-3; maybe TRBD2 (7 bases). V was trimmed by 0 bases and J by 3 bases, leaving 13 bases between them. This CDR3 has 15 residues. The V gene's germline CDR1 is SQVTM and CDR2 ANQGSEA. The CDR3 here is CSVEEGRGGTDTQYF. The CDR3 DNA follows: TGCAGCGTTGAAGAAGGCAGGGGAGGGACAGATACGCAGTATTTT.

This chain links TRBV27 with TRBJ1-5; TRBD1 agrees at 7 bases. The V segment lost 5 bases and the J segment 0 bases; nucleotides outside the gene matches: 4. CDR3 length: 15 residues. The germline V gene encodes CDR1 MNHEY and CDR2 SMNVEV (reference sequence). The CDR3 DNA is TGTGCCAGCAGTGTGGACAGGAGTAGCAATCAGCCCCAGCATTTT. Translation: CASSVDRSSNQPQHF.

This chain joins TRBV13 and TRBJ2-7; TRBD1 matches 9 bases. The germline gives CDR1 PRHDT, CDR2 FYEKMQ (reference sequence). The CDR3 runs to 16 residues. The V and J ends lost 5 bases and 0 bases, in that order; junction bases with no gene match: 8. CDR3 region: CASSPTGTGISYEQYF. In nucleotides, the CDR3 is TGTGCCAGCAGCCCCACCGGGACAGGGATCTCCTACGAGCAGTACTTC.

The V and J genes are TRBV7-9 and TRBJ1-6; D is undetermined. The CDR3 consists of 13 residues. V was pared by 8 bases and J by 6 bases, with 11 bases between. Germline V gene data show CDR1 as SEHNR and CDR2 as FQNEAQ (reference sequence). The CDR3 loop is CASRSEGNSPLHF. The CDR3 DNA reads TGTGCCAGCCGGTCGGAGGGTAATTCACCCCTCCACTTT.

This chain joins TRBV6-5 and TRBJ2-7; weak D call: TRBD1 (5 bases). The germline V gene has CDR1 MNHEY and CDR2 SVGAGI. This CDR3 spans 14 amino acids. The V gene lost 3 bases and the J gene lost 0 bases, with 9 bases spanning the gap. CDR3 in amino acids: CASSYQGPSYEQYF. In DNA form, the CDR3 reads TGTGCCAGCAGTTATCAGGGTCCCTCCTACGAGCAGTACTTC.